The 12 T cell receptor beta chains reported below all come from one sample, sequenced in a study of shared clonotypes between healthy human individuals. Clones were sequenced by immunoSEQ multiplex PCR, and TCRdb holds only the in-frame ones, with some missing. The repertoire holds about a million clones, with about 70% as singletons. Sequencing input: memory CD4+ T cells sorted from blood. Subset meaning: CD45RA-negative fraction. These receptors were obtained from a man aged 18 to 29 in good health.

The CDR3 nucleotides read TGCGCCAGCAGCCCCAGGGACGGCCGTAATTCACCCCTCCACTTT. It codes for CASSPRDGRNSPLHF. The gene calls are TRBV4-3 and TRBJ1-6; possible D gene TRBD1, 5 bases. The ends were cut back, 4 bases at V and 6 bases at J, with 13 bases in the middle. The CDR3 spans 15 residues. CDR1 is LGHNA and CDR2 is YSLEER in the germline V gene.

The CDR3 nucleotides read TGTGCCAGCAGTTACGGGGGACTAGATGTGGCAGATACGCAGTATTTT. Translated, it gives CASSYGGLDVADTQYF. The chain recombines TRBV6-5 with TRBJ2-3, with 8 bases lining up with TRBD2. Trimming at V came to 2 bases and at J to 4 bases, leaving 8 bases not matched to a gene. CDR3 length: 16 amino acids. Germline V gene data show CDR1 as MNHEY and CDR2 as SVGAGI.

This clone was observed a few times. CDR3 coding DNA: TGTGCCAGCAGCCAAGGAGATGCAACACCCGGGGGTGCTTTCTTT. Amino acid sequence: CASSQGDATPGGAFF. V and J are TRBV4-2 and TRBJ1-1; D might be TRBD1 (5 bases). CDR1 is LGHNA, CDR2 YNFKEQ, per germline. With 1 base removed from V and 11 bases from J, the gap between germline ends came to 20 bases. The CDR3 runs to 15 residues.

This clone was recorded many times. This chain links TRBV11-2 with TRBJ2-5; no firm D call. Germline loops: CDR1 SGHAT, CDR2 FQNNGV. This CDR3 comprises 12 residues. Between the trimmed V and J ends, which lost 6 bases and 0 bases, there was a span of 5 bases. CDR3 residues: CASRTYQETQYF. CDR3 coding DNA: TGTGCCAGCAGAACGTACCAAGAGACCCAGTACTTC.

This chain connects TRBV5-1 to TRBJ1-1; D possibly corresponds to TRBD1 (5 bases). The CDR3 has 15 amino acids. CDR1 is SGHRS, CDR2 YFSETQ, per germline. V lost 3 bases and J 2 bases, leaving 14 bases between the germline ends. The CDR3 bases are TGCGCCAGCAGCTCTGGGACTGCCAAAAACACTGAAGCTTTCTTT. Its translation: CASSSGTAKNTEAFF.

The CDR3 reads CASSSFSQNQPQHF. The DNA for the CDR3 is TGTGCCAGCAGTTCTTTCTCACAGAATCAGCCCCAGCATTTT. This chain uses TRBV27 with TRBJ1-5, with unresolved D. The germline CDR1 and CDR2 sequences are MNHEY and SMNVEV (reference sequence). The CDR3 has 14 residues. Trimming stripped 4 bases from V and 4 bases from J, with 11 bases between.

This clone was detected only once. The chain uses TRBV10-3 and TRBJ1-2; 10 nucleotides align to TRBD1. The CDR3 is 15 amino acids. Germline V lookup: CDR1 ENHRY, CDR2 SYGVKD. V was pared by 7 bases and J by 4 bases, with 9 bases of the junction left unmatched. CDR3 sequence (DNA): TGTGCCATCACCAAGGGACAGGGGATGACCTATGGCTACACCTTC. It yields the protein CAITKGQGMTYGYTF.

This clone was found a few times. The chain employs TRBV7-8 and TRBJ2-2; 12 bases fit TRBD2. The CDR3 sequence is 18 residues long. Germline V gene data show CDR1 as SGHVS and CDR2 as FQNEAQ. The J segment lost 3 bases and the V segment lost 1 base, leaving 6 bases of the junction unmatched. The CDR3 bases are TGTGCCAGCAGCTTAGATCGACTAGCGGGAGTCGACACCGGGGAGCTGTTTTTT. Its protein is CASSLDRLAGVDTGELFF.

Here the CDR3 DNA reads TGCGCCAGCAGTGAGTCGGGGGCCCTCGAGCAGTACTTC. This translates into CASSESGALEQYF. The V gene is TRBV10-1, the J gene TRBJ2-7, with D possibly TRBD1 on 6 matching bases. This CDR3 spans 13 amino acids. Germline CDR1 and CDR2: WNHNN and SYGVQD (reference sequence). V was pared by 0 bases and J by 6 bases, with 9 bases between.

The chain has TRBV28 and TRBJ2-3; D is perhaps TRBD2 (5 bases). Germline CDR1 is MDHEN and CDR2 is SYDVKM. This CDR3 has 12 residues. With 5 bases removed from V and 11 bases from J, the gap between germline ends came to 14 bases. In DNA form, the CDR3 reads TGTGCCAGCAGTCGATGGACGGGGAGGCAGTATTTT. Its translation is CASSRWTGRQYF.

The V call is TRBV14, the J call TRBJ1-6, with D uncertain. Per the germline V gene, CDR1 is SGHDN and CDR2 is FVKESK. Deletions cut 2 bases from V and 9 bases from J, with 8 bases between. The CDR3 contains 13 residues. CDR3 in amino acids: CASSQPPGSPLHF. DNA of the CDR3: TGTGCCAGCAGCCAACCTCCGGGTTCACCCCTCCACTTT.

This clone was seen just once. The chain links TRBV2 to TRBJ2-7; a possible D gene is TRBD2 (5 bases). Trimming cost V 5 bases and J 3 bases, with 11 bases left between them. The CDR3 spans 13 residues. CDR1 and CDR2 from the germline V gene are SNHLY and FYNNEI. CDR3 bases: TGTGCCAGCAGTAGGTGGGGAGTCTACGAGCAGTACTTC. Translating gives CASSRWGVYEQYF.